This TCR beta chain stems from a study of OX40 agonist ivuxolimab in advanced cancers. About the study: Those enrolled were 82.7% male, with a mean age of approximately 60 years and ages from about 20 to 85.

Method: immunoSEQ multiplex PCR; TCRdb's copy keeps in-frame clones and lacks some. The sample carries about 18,000 clones, approximately 80% recorded once. A word on this clone: Its antigen is not known.

Study-level results: On average, CD8+ T cells had more expanded clones than CD4+.

Blood sampling was done at baseline, cycle 4 day 1, and cycle 7 day 1. The input for sequencing was CD4+ or CD8+ T cells sorted from blood, taken in a trial of the OX40 agonist ivuxolimab. This clonotype originated in an adult with an advanced solid tumor such as melanoma, head and neck, liver or kidney cancer.

The chain's CDR3 is CASSLRGVAANTGELFF. DNA of the CDR3: TGTGCCAGCAGCTTAAGAGGGGTAGCAGCAAACACCGGGGAGCTGTTTTTT. The chain couples TRBV7-7 to TRBJ2-2; D may match TRBD1 or TRBD2 (5 bases each). Germline lookup yields CDR1 SSHAT and CDR2 FNYEAQ (reference sequence). CDR3 length equals 17 residues. The V end was cut by 2 bases, the J end by 2 bases, with 15 bases between.